This record looks at one T cell receptor (beta chain) sequence and its context. This clonotype has at least ten counts. This clone's antigen is unknown. No much larger clone exists at a distance of one base, and base qualities are not known. This specimen belongs to a study of T cells in Graves' hyperthyroidism and ophthalmopathy (dated by TCRdb to the late 2010s). Turning to the overall study: Peripheral blood samples were taken at the time of initial diagnosis, prior to any treatment. To identify distinguishing TCR V-J signatures, a discovery cohort of around 100 patients was used, comprising under 45 with Graves' ophthalmopathy and 57 with stable Graves' hyperthyroidism. Prospective prediction of ophthalmopathy was tested in an independent validation cohort consisting of about 19 hyperthyroidism patients and approximately 16 patients who later progressed to ophthalmopathy. The roughly 100 discovery patients were randomly split 7:3 into training and test sets. In more than five Graves' hyperthyroidism patients, the study also compared T-cell repertoires from thyroid tissue with T-cell repertoires from blood. After sampling, hyperthyroidism patients received methimazole starting at 30 mg daily, and ophthalmopathy patients received high-dose intravenous methylprednisolone. TCR Vbeta CDR3 sequencing of 120 to 150 peripheral blood samples (43 ophthalmopathy, 75 to 85 hyperthyroidism and approximately 17 progressor patients) is reported in the paper.

Broader findings and caveats from the paper: No statistical method was used to set the sample size in advance, and investigators knew the group allocation. Most expanded thyroid clonotypes (frequency above 0.001) were also detected in blood, a finding suggesting that blood repertoires may reflect thyroid immune responses. A 13 V-J signature model separated ophthalmopathy from stable hyperthyroidism, with roughly 88% sensitivity and 81.08% specificity in cross-validation and 80%/75% in testing. In validation, the model predicted progression to ophthalmopathy a median of about 5.9 months before onset, with roughly 71% sensitivity and about 72% specificity.

Stable Graves' hyperthyroidism was defined as the absence of progression to ophthalmopathy over 18 months of follow-up. The hyperthyroidism patients were between 18 and 65 years old and newly diagnosed, with a disease duration of less than 2 months. The study excluded patients with uncontrolled infections, other autoimmune diseases, pregnancy or lactation. Clinical symptoms, serum thyroxine and TRAb, thyroid ultrasound, and orbital computed tomography formed the basis for the diagnoses. Ficoll-Paque density gradient centrifugation was used to isolate PBMCs from around 10 ml of fresh peripheral blood. Trizol reagent was used to extract total RNA, and RNA quality was then checked on an Agilent 2100 Bioanalyzer. Amplification of TCR beta CDR3 regions was carried out from RNA transcripts. The TCR CDR3 was subjected to a first round of RT-PCR using the HTBI primer set and the Qiagen OneStep RT-PCR kit. The libraries were constructed in a second round of multiplex PCR and then size-selected and purified. The libraries were sequenced on an Illumina HiSeq2000 using paired-end 100 bp reads. The authors processed their data as follows. SOAPnuke was used to process the raw data, removing reads that contained adapters or uncalled bases, had a mean Phred below 15, or lacked an exact match to the constant primer or identifier. High-quality paired reads were merged using COPE v1.2.5, and each unique nucleotide sequence was defined as a clonotype. Clonotypes were aligned to IMGT TRBV, TRBD and TRBJ reference segments using MiTCR v1.1. The analysis included only V-J combinations with a frequency above 0.0001, which together covered more than 98% of the repertoires. A TCS score was defined as the ratio of F50 (clonal expansion) to E x V (chaos), with BLOSUM62-based TCRdist applied between CDR3 peptides within each V-J. Welch's t-statistics and random forest reduced around 510 V-J features to 10 to 15, which were used in a naive Bayes classifier (R e1071). Clones were called with MiXCR by TCRdb after fastp trimmed the public reads at Q25, and only in-frame beta chains were retained. Entries that share a CDR3 protein sequence are merged under the most common genes and DNA. Here the V and J calls rest on TCRdb's processing, not on the authors' analysis. Present in this sample are around 440,000 distinct CDR3 sequences, approximately 14% of which were seen just once. The top ten clonotypes cover 14% of the sample.

The origin of this receptor is a woman younger than 35 with Graves' hyperthyroidism. The material sequenced was blood.

The CDR3 region has the sequence CATSDTLQDTQYF. The nucleotide sequence reads TGTGCCACCAGTGACACGTTACAAGATACGCAGTATTTT. Recombination linked TRBV24-1 to TRBJ2-3, with the D gene call left open. CDR1 and CDR2 were assigned from the germline V gene as KGHDR and SFDVKD. Trimming takes 4 bases from V and 5 bases from J, and the germline ends sit 9 bases apart. From cysteine to phenylalanine, the CDR3 is 13 amino acids long. Kept here is only the CDR3 DNA, which spans 39 bases and is read in frame from base 1.